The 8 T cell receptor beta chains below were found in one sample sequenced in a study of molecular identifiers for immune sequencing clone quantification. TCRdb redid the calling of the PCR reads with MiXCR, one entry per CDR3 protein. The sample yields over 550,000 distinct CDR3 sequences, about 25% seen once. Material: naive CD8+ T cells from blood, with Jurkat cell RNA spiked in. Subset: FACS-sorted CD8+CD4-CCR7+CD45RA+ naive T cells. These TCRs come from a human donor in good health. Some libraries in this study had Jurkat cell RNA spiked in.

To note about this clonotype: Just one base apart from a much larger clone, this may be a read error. The CDR3 spells CAISETSGEQYF. The CDR3 bases are TGTGCCATCAGTGAAACTAGCGGTGAGCAGTACTTC. The chain uses TRBV10-3 and TRBJ2-7; 8 bases fit TRBD2. This CDR3 contains 12 residues. Germline V gene lookup returns CDR1 ENHRY and CDR2 SYGVKD. V lost 3 bases to trimming and J lost 7 bases; unmatched junction nucleotides: 2.

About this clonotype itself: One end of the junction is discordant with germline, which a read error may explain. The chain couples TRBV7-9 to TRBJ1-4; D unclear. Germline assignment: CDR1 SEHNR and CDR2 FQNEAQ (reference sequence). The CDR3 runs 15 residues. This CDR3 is CASSNPLSTNEKLSF. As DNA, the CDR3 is TGTGCCAGCAGCAATCCACTTTCAACTAATGAAAAACTGTCTTTT.

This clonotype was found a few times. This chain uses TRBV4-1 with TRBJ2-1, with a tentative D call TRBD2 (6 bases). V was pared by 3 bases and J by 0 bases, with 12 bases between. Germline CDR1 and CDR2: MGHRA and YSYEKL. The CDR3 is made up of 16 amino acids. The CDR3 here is CASSQAAGSSYNEQFF. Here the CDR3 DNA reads TGCGCCAGCAGCCAGGCAGCGGGTAGCTCCTACAATGAGCAGTTCTTC.

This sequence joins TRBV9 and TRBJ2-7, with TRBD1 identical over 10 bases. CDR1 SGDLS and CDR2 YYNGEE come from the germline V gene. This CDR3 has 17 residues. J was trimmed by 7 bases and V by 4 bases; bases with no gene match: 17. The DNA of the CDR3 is TGTGCCAGCAGCCCTGGTCGGGACAGGGGTAATTCTATGGAGCAGTACTTC. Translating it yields CASSPGRDRGNSMEQYF.

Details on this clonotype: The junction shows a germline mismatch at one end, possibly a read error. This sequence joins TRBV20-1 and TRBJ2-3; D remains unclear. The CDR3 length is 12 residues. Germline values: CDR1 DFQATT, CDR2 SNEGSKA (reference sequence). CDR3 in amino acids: CSAPFQTDTRYF. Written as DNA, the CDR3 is TGCAGTGCCCCCTTTCAAACAGATACGCGGTATTTT.

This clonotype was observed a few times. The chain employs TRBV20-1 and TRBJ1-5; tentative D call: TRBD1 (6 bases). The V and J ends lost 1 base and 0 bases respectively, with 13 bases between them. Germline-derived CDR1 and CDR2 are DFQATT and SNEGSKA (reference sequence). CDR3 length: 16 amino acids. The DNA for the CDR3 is TGCAGTGCTAGAGGTACAGGGCGGTATAGCAATCAGCCCCAGCATTTT. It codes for CSARGTGRYSNQPQHF.

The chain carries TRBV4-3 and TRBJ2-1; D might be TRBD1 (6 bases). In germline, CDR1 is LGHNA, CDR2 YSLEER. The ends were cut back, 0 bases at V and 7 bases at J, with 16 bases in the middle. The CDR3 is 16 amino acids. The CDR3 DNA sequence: TGCGCCAGCAGCCAAGATTCACGGCAGGGGCCAAATGAGCAGTTCTTC. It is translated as CASSQDSRQGPNEQFF.

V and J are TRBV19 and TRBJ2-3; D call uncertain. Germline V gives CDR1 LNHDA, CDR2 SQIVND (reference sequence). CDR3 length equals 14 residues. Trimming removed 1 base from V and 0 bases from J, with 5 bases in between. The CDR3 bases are TGTGCCAGTAGTATAGGGAGTAGCACAGATACGCAGTATTTT. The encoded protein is CASSIGSSTDTQYF.